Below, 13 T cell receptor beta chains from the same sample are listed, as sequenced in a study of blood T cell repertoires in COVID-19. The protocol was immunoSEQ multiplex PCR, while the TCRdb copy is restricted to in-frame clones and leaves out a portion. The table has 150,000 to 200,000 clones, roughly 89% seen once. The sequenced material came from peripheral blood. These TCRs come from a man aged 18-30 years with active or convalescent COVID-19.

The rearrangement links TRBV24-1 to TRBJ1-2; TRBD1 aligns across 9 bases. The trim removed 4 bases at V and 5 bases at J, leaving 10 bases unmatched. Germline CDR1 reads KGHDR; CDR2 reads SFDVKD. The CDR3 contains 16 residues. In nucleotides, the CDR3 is TGTGCCACCAGTGACCCCTCGACAGGGGGTGAATATGGCTACACCTTC. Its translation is CATSDPSTGGEYGYTF.

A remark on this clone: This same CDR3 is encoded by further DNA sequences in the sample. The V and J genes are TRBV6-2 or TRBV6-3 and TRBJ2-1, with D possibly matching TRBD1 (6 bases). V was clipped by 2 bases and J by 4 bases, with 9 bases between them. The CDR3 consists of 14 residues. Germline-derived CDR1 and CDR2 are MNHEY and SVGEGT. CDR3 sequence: CASSYTGSYNEQFF. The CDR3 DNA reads TGTGCCAGCAGTTACACAGGGAGTTACAATGAGCAGTTCTTC.

The CDR3 reads CSASVGGEAFF. The CDR3, as DNA: TGCAGTGCTAGTGTCGGTGGTGAAGCTTTCTTT. This chain connects TRBV20-1 to TRBJ1-1; D gene ambiguous. Trimming shortened V by 3 bases and J by 7 bases, and 9 bases separated the two germline ends. This CDR3 has 11 residues. Germline CDR1 DFQATT, CDR2 SNEGSKA (reference sequence).

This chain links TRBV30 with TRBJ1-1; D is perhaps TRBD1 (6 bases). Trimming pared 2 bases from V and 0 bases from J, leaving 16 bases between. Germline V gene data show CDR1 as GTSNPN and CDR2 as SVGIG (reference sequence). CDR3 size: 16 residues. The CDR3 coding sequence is TGTGCCTGGAGTATCCGGGACAAGCCTATGAACACTGAAGCTTTCTTT. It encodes CAWSIRDKPMNTEAFF.

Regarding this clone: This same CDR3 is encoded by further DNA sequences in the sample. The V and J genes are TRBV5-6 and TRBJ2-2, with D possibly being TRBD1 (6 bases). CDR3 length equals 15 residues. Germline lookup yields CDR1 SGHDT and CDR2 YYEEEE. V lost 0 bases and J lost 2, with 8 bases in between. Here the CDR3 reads CASSLGTVNTGELFF. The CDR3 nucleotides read TGTGCCAGCAGCTTGGGGACAGTCAACACCGGGGAGCTGTTTTTT.

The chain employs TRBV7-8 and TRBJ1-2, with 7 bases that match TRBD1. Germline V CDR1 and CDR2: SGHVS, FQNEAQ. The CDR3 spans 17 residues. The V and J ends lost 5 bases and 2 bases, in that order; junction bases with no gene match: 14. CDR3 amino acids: CASSAWDSDSRNYGYTF. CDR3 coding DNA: TGTGCCAGCAGCGCCTGGGACAGCGACTCAAGAAACTATGGCTACACCTTC.

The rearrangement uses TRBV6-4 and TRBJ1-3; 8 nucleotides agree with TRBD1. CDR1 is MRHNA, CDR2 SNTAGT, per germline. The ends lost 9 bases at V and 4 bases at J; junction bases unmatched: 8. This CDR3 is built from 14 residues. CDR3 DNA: TGTGCCAGAGACAGGGGTGACCCGGGAAACACCATATATTTT. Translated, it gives CARDRGDPGNTIYF.

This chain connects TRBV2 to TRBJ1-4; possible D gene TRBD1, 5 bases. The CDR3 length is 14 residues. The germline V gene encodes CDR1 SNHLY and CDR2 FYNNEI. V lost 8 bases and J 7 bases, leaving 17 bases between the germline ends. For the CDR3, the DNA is TGTGCCAGCCTAGGGGCTCTTAAGACTGAAAAACTGTTTTTT. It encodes CASLGALKTEKLFF.

CDR3 sequence (DNA): TGCGCCAGCAGCTTGGGAACTCCGGGACTAGCTTACCGCCCGTCCTACGAGCAGTACTTC. Its protein product is CASSLGTPGLAYRPSYEQYF. The chain carries TRBV5-1 and TRBJ2-7; 9 bases fit TRBD2. V lost 0 bases, J lost 1 base, and 17 bases stayed unmatched. This CDR3 region has 20 residues. CDR1 and CDR2 (germline): SGHRS, YFSETQ.

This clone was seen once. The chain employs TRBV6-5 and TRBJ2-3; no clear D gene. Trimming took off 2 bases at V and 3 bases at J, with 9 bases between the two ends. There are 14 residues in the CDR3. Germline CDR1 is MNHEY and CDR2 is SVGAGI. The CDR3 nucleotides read TGTGCCAGCAGTTACAATAGGCGGACAGATACGCAGTATTTT. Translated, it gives CASSYNRRTDTQYF.

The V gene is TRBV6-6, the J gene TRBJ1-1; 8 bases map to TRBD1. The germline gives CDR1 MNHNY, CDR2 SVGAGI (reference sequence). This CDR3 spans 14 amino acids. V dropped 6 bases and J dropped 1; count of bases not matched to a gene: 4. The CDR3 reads CASSLGQGNTEAFF. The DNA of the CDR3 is TGTGCCAGCAGCCTAGGACAGGGGAACACTGAAGCTTTCTTT.

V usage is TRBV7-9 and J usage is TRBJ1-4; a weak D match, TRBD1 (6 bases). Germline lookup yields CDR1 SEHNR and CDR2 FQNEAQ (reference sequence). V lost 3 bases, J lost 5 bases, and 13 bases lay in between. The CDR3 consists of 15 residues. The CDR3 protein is CASSFQGSVNEKLFF. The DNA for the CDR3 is TGTGCCAGCAGCTTTCAGGGGTCTGTGAATGAAAAACTGTTTTTT.

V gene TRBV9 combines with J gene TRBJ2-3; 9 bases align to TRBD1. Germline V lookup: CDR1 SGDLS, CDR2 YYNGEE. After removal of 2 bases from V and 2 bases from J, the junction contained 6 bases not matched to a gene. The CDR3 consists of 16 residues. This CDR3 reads CASSVVGQGFTDTQYF. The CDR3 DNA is TGTGCCAGCAGCGTCGTGGGACAGGGATTCACAGATACGCAGTATTTT.